Below are 20 T cell receptor beta chains sequenced from a single sample in a study of shared clonotypes between healthy human individuals. The table came from immunoSEQ multiplex PCR; TCRdb's copy has only in-frame clones and leaves some out. The data hold about 560,000 clones, with around 80% observed a single time. Sequencing was performed on PBMCs. The receptor set was obtained from a woman aged 40-49 years in good health. Some clones in this sample may be carry-over from other donors' samples.

The V gene is TRBV30, the J gene TRBJ2-1, with D unclear. Germline-derived CDR1 and CDR2 are GTSNPN and SVGIG (reference sequence). The CDR3 extends over 14 amino acids. Trimming left V 5 bases short and J 0 bases short, with 11 bases between. The CDR3, as DNA: TGTGCCTGGGTAGAAGGATTCTCCTACAATGAGCAGTTCTTC. This encodes CAWVEGFSYNEQFF.

J is TRBJ2-3 and V is TRBV7-2; possibly TRBD1 for D (6 bases). The V gene lost 6 bases and the J gene lost 6 bases, with 28 bases spanning the gap. This CDR3 comprises 18 residues. The germline CDR1 and CDR2 sequences are SGHTA and FQGNSA. DNA of the CDR3: TGTGCCAGCAGGTACACCCGAGGACAGCAGAACTTCCAGGATACGCAGTATTTT. Its translation is CASRYTRGQQNFQDTQYF.

The chain couples TRBV29-1 to TRBJ1-5; D is possibly TRBD1 (5 bases). The CDR3 has 13 amino acids. Trimming took off 4 bases at V and 4 bases at J, with 11 bases between the two ends. Germline V gives CDR1 SQVTM, CDR2 ANQGSEA. The DNA of the CDR3 is TGCAGCGTTGTAGCAGGGTGGAATCAGCCCCAGCATTTT. The encoded protein is CSVVAGWNQPQHF.

The chain recombines TRBV19 with TRBJ1-4, with 7 positions matching TRBD1. The CDR3 runs 14 residues. Germline lookup yields CDR1 LNHDA and CDR2 SQIVND (reference sequence). The trim removed 5 bases at V and 10 bases at J, leaving 10 bases unmatched. In nucleotides, the CDR3 is TGTGCCAGTAGTGTTGACAGGGATTCCGGAAAACTGTTTTTT. It codes for CASSVDRDSGKLFF.

The CDR3 reads CASIDSGRAAEQFF. The CDR3 nucleotides read TGTGCCAGCATCGATAGCGGGAGGGCCGCCGAGCAGTTCTTC. The V call is TRBV28, the J call TRBJ2-1; 11 bases are shared with TRBD2. Per the germline V gene, CDR1 is MDHEN and CDR2 is SYDVKM. The CDR3 spans 14 residues. Germline trimming cut 7 bases from V and 10 bases from J; bases unmatched to any gene: 9.

V and J are TRBV28 and TRBJ2-3; 10 positions match TRBD2. The CDR3 runs to 17 residues. V lost 3 bases, J lost 4 bases, and 10 bases stayed unmatched. Looked up from germline, CDR1 is MDHEN and CDR2 is SYDVKM. CDR3: CASSLPGSGRGSDTQYF. As DNA, the CDR3 is TGTGCCAGCAGTTTGCCGGGGAGCGGGAGGGGGTCAGATACGCAGTATTTT.

This clone was detected once. The chain uses TRBV7-9 and TRBJ2-7; D not certain. Germline V lookup: CDR1 SEHNR, CDR2 FQNEAQ (reference sequence). There are 14 residues in the CDR3. The V end was cut by 5 bases, the J end by 1 base, with 12 bases between. Here the CDR3 DNA reads TGTGCCAGCAGCCCCCGCGTCCGATCCTACGAGCAGTACTTC. This codes for CASSPRVRSYEQYF.

This sequence joins TRBV6-1 and TRBJ1-3, with a weak D call TRBD1 (6 bases). Trimming left V 1 base short and J 4 bases short, with 11 bases between. This CDR3 is built from 15 residues. Per the germline V gene, CDR1 is MNHNS and CDR2 is SASEGT. The CDR3 DNA follows: TGTGCCAGCAGTGAAGGTACAGGGATAGGAAACACCATATATTTT. Amino acids: CASSEGTGIGNTIYF.

On this clone: Different DNA sequences within this sample yield the same CDR3. V and J are TRBV9 and TRBJ1-5, with D hard to call. Trimming cost V 1 base and J 0 bases, with 2 bases left between them. The CDR3 has 13 residues. Germline loops: CDR1 SGDLS, CDR2 YYNGEE. The CDR3 protein is CASSVNSNQPQHF. The DNA for the CDR3 is TGTGCCAGCAGCGTAAATAGCAATCAGCCCCAGCATTTT.

This clone was counted many times. This chain joins TRBV21-1 and TRBJ2-7; no check of the table's D call, TRBD2, against the DNA was made. TRBV21-1 is recorded as a pseudogene. The CDR3 consists of 15 residues. Written as DNA, the CDR3 is TGTGCCAGCAGCAAAGTTGACCTAGTCACCTACGAGCAGTACTTC. This codes for CASSKVDLVTYEQYF.

There are a few counts of this clone. J is TRBJ2-7 and V is TRBV5-6, with 14 bases fitting TRBD2. The germline CDR1 and CDR2 sequences are SGHDT and YYEEEE. The CDR3 covers 16 residues. V trimming: 3 bases; J trimming: 5 bases; junction bases outside the gene matches: 7. In nucleotides, the CDR3 is TGTGCCAGCAGCTGGAACATGGGACTAGCGGGAGACGAGCAGTACTTC. It yields the protein CASSWNMGLAGDEQYF.

Note on this clone: This may be a read error: a much more frequent sequence differs by one nucleotide. This rearrangement joins TRBV30 to TRBJ2-2; perhaps TRBD2 as D (5 bases). The V end was cut by 5 bases, the J end by 6 bases, with 13 bases between. The germline V gene has CDR1 GTSNPN and CDR2 SVGIG (reference sequence). This CDR3 has 13 amino acids. DNA of the CDR3: TGTGCCTGGGAGCGGCCACGGGCCGGGGAGCTGTTTTTT. It specifies CAWERPRAGELFF.

The rearrangement links TRBV5-1 to TRBJ2-7; TRBD1 matches at 11 bases. J was trimmed by 3 bases and V by 9 bases; bases with no gene match: 8. The CDR3 runs 14 residues. Germline V gene lookup returns CDR1 SGHRS and CDR2 YFSETQ. The DNA of the CDR3 is TGCGCCACCTCCCCCGGGACAGGGGGCTACGAGCAGTACTTC. Translation: CATSPGTGGYEQYF. The whole variable domain, remainder taken from reference TRBV5-1 and TRBJ2-7, is KAGVTQTPRYLIKTRGQQVTLSCSPISGHRSVSWYQQTPGQGLQFLFEYFSETQRNKGNFPGRFSGRQFSNSRSEMNVSTLELGDSALYLCATSPGTGGYEQYFGPGTRLTVT.

The rearrangement joins TRBV6-6 to TRBJ1-5; no definite D call. V was clipped by 7 bases and J by 0 bases, with 7 bases between them. The germline V gene has CDR1 MNHNY and CDR2 SVGAGI (reference sequence). The CDR3 spans 13 residues. CDR3 in amino acids: CASTLYSNQPQHF. Written as DNA, the CDR3 is TGTGCCAGCACCCTGTATAGCAATCAGCCCCAGCATTTT.

The rearrangement links TRBV27 to TRBJ1-1; D might be TRBD1 (5 bases). The CDR3 is 18 amino acids. The V end was cut by 3 bases, the J end by 0 bases, with 20 bases between. Germline assignment: CDR1 MNHEY and CDR2 SMNVEV (reference sequence). The CDR3 DNA reads TGTGCCAGCAGTTTCTGGGGTGGGCAGGGCCGCTTGAACACTGAAGCTTTCTTT. Its protein product is CASSFWGGQGRLNTEAFF.

The chain joins TRBV4-1 to TRBJ2-3, with 9 positions matching TRBD2. The V gene end was trimmed by 1 base and the J gene end by 2 bases; junction bases not matched to a gene: 10. The CDR3 loop spans 18 amino acids. Per germline, CDR1 MGHRA and CDR2 YSYEKL. The CDR3 bases are TGCGCCAGCAGCCAAGGGGAGGCTAGCGGGATTGTCACAGATACGCAGTATTTT. It specifies CASSQGEASGIVTDTQYF.

The rearrangement links TRBV10-3 to TRBJ2-1; possible D gene TRBD2, 5 bases. With 4 bases removed from V and 0 bases from J, the gap between germline ends came to 10 bases. The CDR3 sequence is 15 residues long. The V gene's germline CDR1 is ENHRY and CDR2 SYGVKD. The CDR3 region has the DNA TGTGCCATCAGTGTGGTAGGGAGCTCCTACAATGAGCAGTTCTTC. Protein sequence: CAISVVGSSYNEQFF.

This clone was recorded only once. It differs at one base from a far larger clone, so likely a read error. The chain is built from TRBV5-4 and TRBJ2-3; the match to TRBD2 covers 8 bases. Per the germline V gene, CDR1 is SGHNT and CDR2 is YYREEE (reference sequence). V lost 4 bases to trimming and J lost 3 bases; unmatched junction nucleotides: 10. CDR3 size: 16 residues. Here the CDR3 DNA reads TGTGCCAGCAGCCTGGGGAGCGGGAGTAGGACAGATACGCAGTATTTT. Translation gives CASSLGSGSRTDTQYF.

The chain is built from TRBV19 and TRBJ1-1, with 7 bases matching TRBD1. This CDR3 is built from 12 residues. CDR1 LNHDA and CDR2 SQIVND come from the germline V gene (reference sequence). V shed 7 bases and J 5 bases; nucleotides not matched to a gene: 4. The CDR3 region is CASMGQMTEAFF. The DNA for the CDR3 is TGTGCCAGTATGGGACAGATGACTGAAGCTTTCTTT. The full variable domain, completed using reference TRBV19 and TRBJ1-1, is DGGITQSPKYLFRKEGQNVTLSCEQNLNHDAMYWYRQDPGQGLRLIYYSQIVNDFQKGDIAEGYSVSREKKESFPLTVTSAQKNPTAFYLCASMGQMTEAFFGQGTRLTVV.

The chain couples TRBV7-2 to TRBJ2-3, with TRBD1 as a possible D gene (6 bases). Germline V CDR1 and CDR2: SGHTA, FQGNSA. The CDR3 extends over 13 amino acids. Trimming removed 5 bases at V and 6 bases at J, with 12 bases between. The CDR3 DNA is TGTGCCAGCAGCAAACAGGGATCGGATACGCAGTATTTT. Translation gives CASSKQGSDTQYF. Combining the CDR3 with reference TRBV7-2 and TRBJ2-3 gives the whole variable domain GAGVSQSPSNKVTEKGKDVELRCDPISGHTALYWYRQSLGQGLEFLIYFQGNSAPDKSGLPSDRFSAERTGGSVSTLTIQRTQQEDSAVYLCASSKQGSDTQYFGPGTRLTVL.